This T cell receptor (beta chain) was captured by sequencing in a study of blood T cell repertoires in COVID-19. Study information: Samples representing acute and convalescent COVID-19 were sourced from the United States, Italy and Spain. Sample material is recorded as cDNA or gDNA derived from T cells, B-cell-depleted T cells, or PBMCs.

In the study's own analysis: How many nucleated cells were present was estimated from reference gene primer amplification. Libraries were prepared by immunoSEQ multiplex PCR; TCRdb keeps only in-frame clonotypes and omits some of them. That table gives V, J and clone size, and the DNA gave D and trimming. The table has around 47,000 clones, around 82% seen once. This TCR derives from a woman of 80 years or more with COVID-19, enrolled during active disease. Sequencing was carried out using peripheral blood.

CDR3 nucleotide sequence: TGTGCCAGCAGCCTCCGGGTGGGGGGTCTGGCATCTGGAAACACCATATATTTT. Translation: CASSLRVGGLASGNTIYF. The J gene is TRBJ1-3, the V gene TRBV5-6; a possible D gene is TRBD1 (5 bases). CDR1 and CDR2 from the germline V gene are SGHDT and YYEEEE. The germline V and J ends were trimmed by 4 bases and 1 base, with 21 bases remaining between them. CDR3 length: 18 amino acids. The entire variable domain, with the rest obtained from reference TRBV5-6 and TRBJ1-3, is as follows: DAGVTQSPTHLIKTRGQQVTLRCSPKSGHDTVSWYQQALGQGPQFIFQYYEEEERQRGNFPDRFSGHQFPNYSSELNVNALLLGDSALYLCASSLRVGGLASGNTIYFGEGSWLTVV.